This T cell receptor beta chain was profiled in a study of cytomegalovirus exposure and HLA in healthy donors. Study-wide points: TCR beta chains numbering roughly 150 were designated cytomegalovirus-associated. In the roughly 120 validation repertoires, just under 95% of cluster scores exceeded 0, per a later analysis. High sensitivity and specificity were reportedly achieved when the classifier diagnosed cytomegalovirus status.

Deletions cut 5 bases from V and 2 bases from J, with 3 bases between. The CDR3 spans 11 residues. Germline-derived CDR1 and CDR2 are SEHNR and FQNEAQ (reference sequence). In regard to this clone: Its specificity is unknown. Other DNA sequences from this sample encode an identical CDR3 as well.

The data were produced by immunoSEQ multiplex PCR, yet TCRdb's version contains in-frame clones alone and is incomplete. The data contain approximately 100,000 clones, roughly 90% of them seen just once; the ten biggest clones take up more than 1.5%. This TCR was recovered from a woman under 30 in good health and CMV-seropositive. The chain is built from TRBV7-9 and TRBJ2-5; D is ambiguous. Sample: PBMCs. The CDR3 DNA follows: TGTGCCAGCAGCCCTCAAGAGACCCAGTACTTC. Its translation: CASSPQETQYF.